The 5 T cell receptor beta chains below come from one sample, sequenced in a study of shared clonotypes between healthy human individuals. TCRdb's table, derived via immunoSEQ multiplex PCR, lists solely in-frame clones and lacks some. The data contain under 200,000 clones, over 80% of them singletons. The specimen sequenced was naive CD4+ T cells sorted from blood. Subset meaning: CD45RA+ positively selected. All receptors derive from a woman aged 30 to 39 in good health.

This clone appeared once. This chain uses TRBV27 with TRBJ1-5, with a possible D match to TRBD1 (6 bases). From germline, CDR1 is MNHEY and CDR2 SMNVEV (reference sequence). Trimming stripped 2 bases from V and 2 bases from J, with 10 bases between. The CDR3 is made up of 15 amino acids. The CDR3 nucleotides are TGTGCCAGCAGTTTAAGGGACAACGGCAATCAGCCCCAGCATTTT. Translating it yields CASSLRDNGNQPQHF.

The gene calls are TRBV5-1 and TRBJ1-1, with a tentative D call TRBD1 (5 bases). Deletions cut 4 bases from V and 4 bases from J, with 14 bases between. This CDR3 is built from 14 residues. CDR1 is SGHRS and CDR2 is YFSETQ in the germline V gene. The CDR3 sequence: CASSAGPRITEAFF. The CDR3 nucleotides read TGCGCCAGCAGCGCGGGACCCCGGATCACTGAAGCTTTCTTT. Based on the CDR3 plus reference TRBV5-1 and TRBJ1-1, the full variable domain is KAGVTQTPRYLIKTRGQQVTLSCSPISGHRSVSWYQQTPGQGLQFLFEYFSETQRNKGNFPGRFSGRQFSNSRSEMNVSTLELGDSALYLCASSAGPRITEAFFGQGTRLTVV.

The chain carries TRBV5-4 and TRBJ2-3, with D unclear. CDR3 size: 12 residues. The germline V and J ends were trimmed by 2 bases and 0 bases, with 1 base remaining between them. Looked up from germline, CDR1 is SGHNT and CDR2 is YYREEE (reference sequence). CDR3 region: CASSFSTDTQYF. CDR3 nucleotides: TGTGCCAGCAGCTTTAGCACAGATACGCAGTATTTT.

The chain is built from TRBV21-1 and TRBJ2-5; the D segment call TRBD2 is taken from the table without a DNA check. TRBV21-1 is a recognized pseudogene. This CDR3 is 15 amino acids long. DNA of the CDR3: TGTGCCAGCAGCAAAGATCGGGAGAGCCAAGAGACCCAGTACTTC. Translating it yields CASSKDRESQETQYF.

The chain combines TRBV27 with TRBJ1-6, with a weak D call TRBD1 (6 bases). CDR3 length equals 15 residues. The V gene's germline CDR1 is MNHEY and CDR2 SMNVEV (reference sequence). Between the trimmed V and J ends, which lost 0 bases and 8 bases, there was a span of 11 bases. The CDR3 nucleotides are TGTGCCAGCAGTTTATCGTTTTACAGGGATTCACCCCTCCACTTT. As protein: CASSLSFYRDSPLHF.